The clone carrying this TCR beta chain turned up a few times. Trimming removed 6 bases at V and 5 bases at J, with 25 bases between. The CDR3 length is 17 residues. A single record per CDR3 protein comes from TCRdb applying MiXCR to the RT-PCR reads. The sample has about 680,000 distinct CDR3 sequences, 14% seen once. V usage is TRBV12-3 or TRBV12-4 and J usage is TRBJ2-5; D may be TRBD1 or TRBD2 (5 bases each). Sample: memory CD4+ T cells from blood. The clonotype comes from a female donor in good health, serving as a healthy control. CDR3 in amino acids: CASSQAGSGFIRETQYF. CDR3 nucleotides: TGTGCCAGCAGCCAAGCAGGGTCGGGGTTCATTAGGGAGACCCAGTACTTC.